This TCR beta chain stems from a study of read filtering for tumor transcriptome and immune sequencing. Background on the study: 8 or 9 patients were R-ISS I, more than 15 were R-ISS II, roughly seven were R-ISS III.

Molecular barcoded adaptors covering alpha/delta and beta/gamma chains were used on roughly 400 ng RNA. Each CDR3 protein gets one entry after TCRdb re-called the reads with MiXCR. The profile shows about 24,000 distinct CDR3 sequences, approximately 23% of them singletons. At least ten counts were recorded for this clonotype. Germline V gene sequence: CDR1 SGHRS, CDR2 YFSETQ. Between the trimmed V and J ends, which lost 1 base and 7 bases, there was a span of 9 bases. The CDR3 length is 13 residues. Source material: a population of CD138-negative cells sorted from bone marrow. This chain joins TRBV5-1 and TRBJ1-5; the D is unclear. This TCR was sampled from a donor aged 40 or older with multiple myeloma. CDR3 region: CASSLIPGQPQHF. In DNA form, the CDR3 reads TGCGCCAGCAGCTTGATCCCGGGGCAGCCCCAGCATTTT.